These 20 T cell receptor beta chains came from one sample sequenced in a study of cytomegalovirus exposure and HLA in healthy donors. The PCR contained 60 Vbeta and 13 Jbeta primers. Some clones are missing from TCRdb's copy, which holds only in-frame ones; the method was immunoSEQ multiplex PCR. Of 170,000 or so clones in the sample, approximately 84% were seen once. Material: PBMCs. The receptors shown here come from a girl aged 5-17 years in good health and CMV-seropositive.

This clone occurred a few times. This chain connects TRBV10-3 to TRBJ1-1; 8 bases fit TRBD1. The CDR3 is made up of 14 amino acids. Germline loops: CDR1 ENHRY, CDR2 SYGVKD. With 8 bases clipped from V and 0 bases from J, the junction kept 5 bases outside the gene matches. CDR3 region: CAIRRDRMNTEAFF. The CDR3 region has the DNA TGTGCCATCCGCCGGGACAGGATGAACACTGAAGCTTTCTTT.

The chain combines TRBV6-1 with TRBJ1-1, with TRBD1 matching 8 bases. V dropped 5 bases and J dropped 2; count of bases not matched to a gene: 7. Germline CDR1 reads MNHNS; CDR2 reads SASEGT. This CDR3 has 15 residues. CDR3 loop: CASSQDRAFNTEAFF. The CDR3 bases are TGTGCCAGCAGTCAGGACAGGGCCTTCAACACTGAAGCTTTCTTT.

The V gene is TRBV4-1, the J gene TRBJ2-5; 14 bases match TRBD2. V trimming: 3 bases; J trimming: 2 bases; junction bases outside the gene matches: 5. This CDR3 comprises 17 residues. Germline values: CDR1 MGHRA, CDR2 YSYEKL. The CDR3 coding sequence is TGCGCCAGCAGCCATGGGACTAGCGGGGGCTTACAAGAGACCCAGTACTTC. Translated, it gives CASSHGTSGGLQETQYF.

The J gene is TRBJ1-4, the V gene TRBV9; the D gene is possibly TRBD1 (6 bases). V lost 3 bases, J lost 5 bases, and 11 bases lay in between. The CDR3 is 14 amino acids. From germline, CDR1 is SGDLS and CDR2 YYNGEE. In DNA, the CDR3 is TGTGCCAGCAGCGGGACCACAGGGAATGAAAAACTGTTTTTT. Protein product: CASSGTTGNEKLFF. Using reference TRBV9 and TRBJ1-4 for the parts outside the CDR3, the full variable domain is DSGVTQTPKHLITATGQRVTLRCSPRSGDLSVYWYQQSLDQGLQFLIQYYNGEERAKGNILERFSAQQFPDLHSELNLSSLELGDSALYFCASSGTTGNEKLFFGSGTQLSVL.

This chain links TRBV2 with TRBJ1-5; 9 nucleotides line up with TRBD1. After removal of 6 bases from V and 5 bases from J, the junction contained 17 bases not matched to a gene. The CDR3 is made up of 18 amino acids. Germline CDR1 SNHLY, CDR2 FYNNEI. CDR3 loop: CASSSLVPRDRVDQPQHF. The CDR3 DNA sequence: TGTGCCAGCAGCAGCCTCGTCCCTCGGGACAGGGTCGATCAGCCCCAGCATTTT.

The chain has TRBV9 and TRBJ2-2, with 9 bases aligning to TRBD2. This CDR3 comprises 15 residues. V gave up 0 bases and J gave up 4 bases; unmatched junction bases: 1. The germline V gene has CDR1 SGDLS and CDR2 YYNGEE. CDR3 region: CASSVVSGGTGELFF. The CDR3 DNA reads TGTGCCAGCAGCGTAGTTAGCGGGGGCACCGGGGAGCTGTTTTTT.

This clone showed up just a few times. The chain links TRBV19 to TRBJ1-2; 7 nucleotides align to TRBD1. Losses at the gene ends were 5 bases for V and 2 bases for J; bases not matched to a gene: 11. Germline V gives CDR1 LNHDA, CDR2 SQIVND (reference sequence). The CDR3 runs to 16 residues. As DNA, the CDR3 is TGTGCCAGTAGTGTAGCCTCCGAGACAGGGAACTATGGCTACACCTTC. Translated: CASSVASETGNYGYTF.

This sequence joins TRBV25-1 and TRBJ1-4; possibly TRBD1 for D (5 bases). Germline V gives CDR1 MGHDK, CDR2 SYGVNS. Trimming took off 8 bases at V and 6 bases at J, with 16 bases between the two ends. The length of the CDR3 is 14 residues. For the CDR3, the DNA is TGTGCCAGCGGAGGAGTCGGGGACTATGAAAAACTGTTTTTT. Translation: CASGGVGDYEKLFF.

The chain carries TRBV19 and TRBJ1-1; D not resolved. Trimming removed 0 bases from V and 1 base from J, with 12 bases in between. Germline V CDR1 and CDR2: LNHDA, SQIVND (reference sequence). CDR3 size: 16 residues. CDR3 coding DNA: TGTGCCAGTAGTATAGATGCTTCGGGAGCGAACACTGAAGCTTTCTTT. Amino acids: CASSIDASGANTEAFF.

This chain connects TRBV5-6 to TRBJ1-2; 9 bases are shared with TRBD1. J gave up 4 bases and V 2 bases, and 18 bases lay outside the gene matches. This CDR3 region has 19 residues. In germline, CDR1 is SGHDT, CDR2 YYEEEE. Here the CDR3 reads CASSLASSGGQGIVYGYTF. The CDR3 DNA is TGTGCCAGCAGCTTAGCGTCTTCCGGGGGACAGGGAATAGTCTATGGCTACACCTTC. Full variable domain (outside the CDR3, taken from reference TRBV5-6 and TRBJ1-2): DAGVTQSPTHLIKTRGQQVTLRCSPKSGHDTVSWYQQALGQGPQFIFQYYEEEERQRGNFPDRFSGHQFPNYSSELNVNALLLGDSALYLCASSLASSGGQGIVYGYTFGSGTRLTVV.

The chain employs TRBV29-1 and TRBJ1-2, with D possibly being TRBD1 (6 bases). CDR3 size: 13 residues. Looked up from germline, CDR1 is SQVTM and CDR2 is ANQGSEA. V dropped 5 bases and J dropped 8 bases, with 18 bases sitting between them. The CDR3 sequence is CSVPLRGAQGYTF. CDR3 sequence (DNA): TGCAGCGTTCCTCTTCGGGGGGCTCAAGGCTACACCTTC.

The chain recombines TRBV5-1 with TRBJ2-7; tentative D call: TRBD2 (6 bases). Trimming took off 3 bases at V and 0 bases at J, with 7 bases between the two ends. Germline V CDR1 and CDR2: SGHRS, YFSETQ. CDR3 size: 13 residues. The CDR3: CASSSGASYEQYF. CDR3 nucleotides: TGCGCCAGCAGCTCGGGAGCCTCCTACGAGCAGTACTTC.

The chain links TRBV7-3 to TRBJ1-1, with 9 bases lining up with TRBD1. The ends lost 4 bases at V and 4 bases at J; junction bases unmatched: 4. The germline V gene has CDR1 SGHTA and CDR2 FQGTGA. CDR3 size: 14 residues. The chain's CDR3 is CASSSQGAGTEAFF. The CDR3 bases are TGTGCCAGCAGCTCACAGGGGGCAGGCACTGAAGCTTTCTTT.

CDR3 nucleotides: TGCAGCGTTGTGCGGTCGTTGACTGAAGCTTTCTTT. It codes for CSVVRSLTEAFF. The chain recombines TRBV29-1 with TRBJ1-1; no reliable D call. Germline V CDR1 and CDR2: SQVTM, ANQGSEA. The CDR3 length is 12 residues. V was cut by 4 bases and J by 5 bases, with 11 bases left in between.

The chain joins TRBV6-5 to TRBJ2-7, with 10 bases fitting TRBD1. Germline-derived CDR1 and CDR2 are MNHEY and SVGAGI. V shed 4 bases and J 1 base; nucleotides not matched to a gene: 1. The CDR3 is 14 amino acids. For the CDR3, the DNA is TGTGCCAGCAGTTGGACAGGGGGTTCCTACGAGCAGTACTTC. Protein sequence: CASSWTGGSYEQYF.

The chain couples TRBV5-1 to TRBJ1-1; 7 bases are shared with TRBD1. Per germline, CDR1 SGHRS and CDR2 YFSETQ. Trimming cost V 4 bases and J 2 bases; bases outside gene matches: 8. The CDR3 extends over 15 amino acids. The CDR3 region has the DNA TGCGCCAGCAGCAAGGACAGGTACCCTAACACTGAAGCTTTCTTT. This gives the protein CASSKDRYPNTEAFF.

The CDR3 DNA reads as TGCGCCAGCAGGAAAGCGGGACCTCAAGAGACCCAGTACTTC. It translates to CASRKAGPQETQYF. The gene calls are TRBV5-1 and TRBJ2-5; 7 nucleotides align to TRBD2. CDR1 and CDR2 (germline): SGHRS, YFSETQ. The CDR3 totals 14 residues. The trim removed 5 bases at V and 2 bases at J, leaving 6 bases unmatched.

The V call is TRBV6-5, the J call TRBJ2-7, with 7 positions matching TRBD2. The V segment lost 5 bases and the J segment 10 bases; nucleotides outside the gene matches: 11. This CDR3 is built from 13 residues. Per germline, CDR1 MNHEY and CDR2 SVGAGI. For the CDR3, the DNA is TGTGCCAGCAGTACCCGGACTAGTCTTTCACAGTACTTC. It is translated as CASSTRTSLSQYF.

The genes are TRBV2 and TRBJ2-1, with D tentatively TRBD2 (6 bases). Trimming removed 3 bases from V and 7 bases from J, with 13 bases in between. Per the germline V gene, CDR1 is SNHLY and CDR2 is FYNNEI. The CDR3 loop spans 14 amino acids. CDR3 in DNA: TGTGCCAGCAGTGATTTGGACTACAAGAATGAGCAGTTCTTC. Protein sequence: CASSDLDYKNEQFF. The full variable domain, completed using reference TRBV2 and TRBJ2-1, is EPEVTQTPSHQVTQMGQEVILRCVPISNHLYFYWYRQILGQKVEFLVSFYNNEISEKSEIFDDQFSVERPDGSNFTLKIRSTKLEDSAMYFCASSDLDYKNEQFFGPGTRLTVL.

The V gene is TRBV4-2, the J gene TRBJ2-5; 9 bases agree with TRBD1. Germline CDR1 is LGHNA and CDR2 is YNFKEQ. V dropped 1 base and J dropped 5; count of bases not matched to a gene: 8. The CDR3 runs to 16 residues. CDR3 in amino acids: CASSQGTGGAAETQYF. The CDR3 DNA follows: TGTGCCAGCAGCCAAGGCACAGGGGGCGCCGCGGAGACCCAGTACTTC.